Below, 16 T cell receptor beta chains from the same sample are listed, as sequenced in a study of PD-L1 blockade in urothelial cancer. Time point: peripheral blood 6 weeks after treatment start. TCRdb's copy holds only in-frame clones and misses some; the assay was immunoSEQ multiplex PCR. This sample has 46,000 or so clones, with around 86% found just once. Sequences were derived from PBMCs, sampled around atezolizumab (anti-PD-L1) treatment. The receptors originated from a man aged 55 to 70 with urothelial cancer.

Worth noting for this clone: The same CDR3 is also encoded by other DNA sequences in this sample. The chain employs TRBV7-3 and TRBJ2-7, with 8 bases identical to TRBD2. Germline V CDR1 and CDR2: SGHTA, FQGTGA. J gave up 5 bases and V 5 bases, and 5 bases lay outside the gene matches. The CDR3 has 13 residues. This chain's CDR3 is CASSLGRGNEQYF. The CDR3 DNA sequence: TGTGCCAGCAGCCTCGGGAGGGGCAACGAGCAGTACTTC.

CDR3 sequence: CASSPRQGSGELFF. CDR3 DNA: TGTGCCAGCAGCCCTAGACAGGGGTCCGGGGAGCTGTTTTTT. V is TRBV6-5 and J is TRBJ2-2; 8 positions match TRBD1. Germline assignment: CDR1 MNHEY and CDR2 SVGAGI. The CDR3 consists of 14 residues. V dropped 6 bases and J dropped 6; count of bases not matched to a gene: 6.

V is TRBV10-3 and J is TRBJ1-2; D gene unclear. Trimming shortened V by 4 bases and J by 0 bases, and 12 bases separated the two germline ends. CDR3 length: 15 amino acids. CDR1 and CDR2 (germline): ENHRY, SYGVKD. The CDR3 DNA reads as TGTGCCATCAGTGCGGGCCCGGGGTCTAACTATGGCTACACCTTC. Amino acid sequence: CAISAGPGSNYGYTF.

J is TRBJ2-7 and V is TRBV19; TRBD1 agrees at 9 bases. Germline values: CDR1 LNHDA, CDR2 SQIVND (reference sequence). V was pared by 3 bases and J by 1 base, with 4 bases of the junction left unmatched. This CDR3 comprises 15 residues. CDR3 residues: CASSMGTGRSYEQYF. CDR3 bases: TGTGCCAGTAGTATGGGGACAGGGAGGTCCTACGAGCAGTACTTC.

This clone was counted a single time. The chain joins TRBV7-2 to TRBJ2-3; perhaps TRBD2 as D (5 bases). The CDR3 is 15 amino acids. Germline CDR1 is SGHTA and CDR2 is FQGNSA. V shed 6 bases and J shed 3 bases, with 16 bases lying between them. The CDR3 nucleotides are TGTGCCAGCAGGCTAAGGTCCCGGGGTACAGATACGCAGTATTTT. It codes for CASRLRSRGTDTQYF.

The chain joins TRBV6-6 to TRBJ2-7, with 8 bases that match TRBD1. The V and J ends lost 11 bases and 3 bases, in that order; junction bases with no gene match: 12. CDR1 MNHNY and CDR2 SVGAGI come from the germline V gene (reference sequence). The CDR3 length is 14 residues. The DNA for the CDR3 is TGTGCCGCGAGGCAGGACAGGGAGCTCTACGAGCAGTACTTC. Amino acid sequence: CAARQDRELYEQYF.

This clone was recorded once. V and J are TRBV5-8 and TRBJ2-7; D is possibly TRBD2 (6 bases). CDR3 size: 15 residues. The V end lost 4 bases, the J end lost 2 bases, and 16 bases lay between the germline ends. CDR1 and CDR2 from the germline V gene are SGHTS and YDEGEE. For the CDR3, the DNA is TGTGCCAGCAGCCCCGGGACTCCTTTGACCTACGAGCAGTACTTC. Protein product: CASSPGTPLTYEQYF.

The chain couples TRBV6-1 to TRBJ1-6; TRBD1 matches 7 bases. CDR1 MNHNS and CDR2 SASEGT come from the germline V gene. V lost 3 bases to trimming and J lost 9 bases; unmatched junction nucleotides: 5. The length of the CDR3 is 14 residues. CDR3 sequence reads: CASSDPAGGSPLHF. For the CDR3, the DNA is TGTGCCAGCAGTGACCCCGCAGGGGGTTCACCCCTCCACTTT.

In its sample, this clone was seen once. The CDR3 region has the DNA TGCGCCAGCAGCTTACAGCCAGAGTCTATCTATGGCTACACCTTC. Translating gives CASSLQPESIYGYTF. The V call is TRBV5-1, the J call TRBJ1-2; D remains unclear. CDR3 length: 15 residues. With 2 bases removed from V and 4 bases from J, the gap between germline ends came to 15 bases. Germline CDR1 reads SGHRS; CDR2 reads YFSETQ.

The CDR3 DNA reads TGTGCCAGCAGCTTTCAGGGCAGGCAGGGTAATGAGCAGTTCTTC. Translation gives CASSFQGRQGNEQFF. The J gene is TRBJ2-1, the V gene TRBV7-2; TRBD1 is a possible D gene (5 bases). Germline CDR1 and CDR2: SGHTA and FQGNSA. There are 15 residues in the CDR3. V was shortened by 3 bases and J by 7 bases, with 16 bases between the two germline ends.

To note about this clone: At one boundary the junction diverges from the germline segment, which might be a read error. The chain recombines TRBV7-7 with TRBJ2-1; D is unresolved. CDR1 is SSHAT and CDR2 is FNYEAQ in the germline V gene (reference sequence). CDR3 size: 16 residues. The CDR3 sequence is CASSPETASSYNEQFF. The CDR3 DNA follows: TGTGCTAGCAGCCCGGAGACTGCGAGCTCCTACAATGAGCAGTTCTTC.

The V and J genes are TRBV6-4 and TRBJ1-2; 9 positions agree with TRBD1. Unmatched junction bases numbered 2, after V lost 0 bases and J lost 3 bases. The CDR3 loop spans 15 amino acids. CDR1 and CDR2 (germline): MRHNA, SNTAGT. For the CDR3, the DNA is TGTGCCAGCAGTGACTCCGGGACAGGGTACTATGGCTACACCTTC. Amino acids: CASSDSGTGYYGYTF.

The CDR3 nucleotides are TGCGCCAGCAGCCTCCTCGGGACTAGCGGGTCTTCCTACAATGAGCAGTTCTTC. Encoded protein: CASSLLGTSGSSYNEQFF. This chain joins TRBV5-1 and TRBJ2-1; 12 bases align to TRBD2. This CDR3 region has 18 residues. The J segment lost 1 base and the V segment lost 4 bases, leaving 9 bases of the junction unmatched. Per germline, CDR1 SGHRS and CDR2 YFSETQ.

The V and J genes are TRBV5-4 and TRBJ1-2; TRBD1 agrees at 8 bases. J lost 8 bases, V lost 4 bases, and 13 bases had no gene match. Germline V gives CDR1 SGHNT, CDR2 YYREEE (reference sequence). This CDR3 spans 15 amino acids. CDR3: CASSVPGGQPRGYTF. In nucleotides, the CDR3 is TGTGCCAGCAGCGTCCCAGGGGGCCAGCCTCGAGGCTACACCTTC.

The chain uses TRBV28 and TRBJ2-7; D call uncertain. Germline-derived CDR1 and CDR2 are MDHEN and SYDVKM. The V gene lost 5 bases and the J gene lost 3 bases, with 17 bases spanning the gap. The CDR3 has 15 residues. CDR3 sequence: CASSQVSPPDYEQYF. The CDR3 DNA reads TGTGCCAGCAGTCAGGTGAGTCCGCCCGACTACGAGCAGTACTTC.

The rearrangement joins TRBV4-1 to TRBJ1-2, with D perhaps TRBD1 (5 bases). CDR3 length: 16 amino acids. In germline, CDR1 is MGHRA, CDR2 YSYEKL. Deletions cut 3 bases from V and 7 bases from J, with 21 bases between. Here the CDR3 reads CASSHLLRGRLSGYTF. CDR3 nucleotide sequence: TGCGCCAGCAGCCATTTGTTGCGGGGACGGCTCTCTGGCTACACCTTC.